This TCR beta chain stems from a study of tumor and adjacent non-tumor tissue in lung cancer. About the study: Patients comprised about a dozen adenocarcinoma, 2 squamous cell carcinoma and 1 small cell lung cancer. General study points: Tumor repertoires had a smaller top 100 clone share than normal lung.

This sample's RNA came from whole unsorted tissue. Donors were chemotherapy-naive, newly diagnosed lung cancer surgical patients in China, August–late 2014. As for this clonotype: The antigen is not known. At one end, the junction sequence differs from germline, possibly due to a read error.

CDR3 size: 14 residues. The library came from three nested PCR rounds adapted from ARM-PCR protocols. From the multiplex PCR reads, TCRdb called clonotypes with MiXCR, one entry per CDR3 protein. The sample has about 200,000 distinct CDR3 sequences, 71% seen once. This receptor was obtained from a man aged 60-69 years with non-small cell lung cancer. The rearrangement links TRBV12-3 or TRBV12-4 to TRBJ1-3; D is unclear. The specimen sequenced was lung tumor tissue. CDR3 coding DNA: TGTGCCGGCGCCGAAAGGAGGGCTGGAAACACCATATACTTT. Protein: CAGAERRAGNTIYF.